These 4 T cell receptor beta chains originate from one sample sequenced in a study of blood T cells in healthy people across ages. Primers used in a second PCR of about 6 to 11 cycles were a sample-barcoded 5' primer and a J-beta primer mix. Each CDR3 protein is one row after TCRdb ran MiXCR on the 5' RACE reads. The data hold fewer than 2,000,000 distinct CDR3 sequences, with around 40% observed a single time. The sequencing input was blood. The receptors shown here come from a human donor in good health.

This clonotype has just a few counts. The chain links TRBV11-3 to TRBJ2-3; 7 bases are shared with TRBD1. The CDR3 sequence is 17 residues long. CDR1 is SGHNT and CDR2 is YENEEA in the germline V gene. V shed 1 base and J 2 bases; nucleotides not matched to a gene: 9. The CDR3 loop reads CASSLGDRLKDTDTQYF. The CDR3 DNA follows: TGTGCCAGCAGCTTAGGGGACAGACTAAAAGACACAGATACGCAGTATTTT.

The chain uses TRBV12-3 or TRBV12-4 and TRBJ1-2; 7 positions agree with TRBD1. This CDR3 region has 15 residues. With 5 bases clipped from V and 7 bases from J, the junction kept 13 bases outside the gene matches. Written as DNA, the CDR3 is TGTGCCAGCAGTGACCATTCAGACAGGGAAAGTGGCTACACCTTC. Protein product: CASSDHSDRESGYTF.

The V gene is TRBV6-1, the J gene TRBJ2-3; 7 nucleotides match TRBD1. The CDR3 sequence is 17 residues long. V shed 3 bases, J shed 3 bases, and the junction held 12 bases outside the gene matches. Germline CDR1 and CDR2: MNHNS and SASEGT. In DNA, the CDR3 is TGTGCCAGCAGTGAGGAACGACTACTCAGGGGGACAGATACGCAGTATTTT. This sequence encodes CASSEERLLRGTDTQYF.

This clonotype was recorded a few times. The genes are TRBV20-1 and TRBJ2-3; D is unclear. Trimming took off 3 bases at V and 6 bases at J, with 13 bases between the two ends. Germline V gene sequence: CDR1 DFQATT, CDR2 SNEGSKA (reference sequence). The CDR3 length is 13 residues. CDR3 loop: CSARGFSRDTQYF. CDR3 bases: TGCAGTGCTAGGGGCTTCTCTAGGGATACGCAGTATTTT.